This is a list of T cell receptor beta chains from one sample in a study of OX40 agonist ivuxolimab in advanced cancers. Assay used: immunoSEQ multiplex PCR; TCRdb lists only in-frame clones, some missing. Among fewer than 30,000 clones listed, roughly 86% were seen once. Here the sequenced sample was CD4+ or CD8+ T cells sorted from blood, taken in a trial of the OX40 agonist ivuxolimab. The receptors were gathered from an adult with an advanced solid tumor such as melanoma, head and neck, liver or kidney cancer. Both conserved end residues are part of each CDR3. D genes are given only for firm matches. Rows give clone size only sometimes, using once, few, many, or a class for an expanded clone.

d_call | clone_size | j_call | v_call | cdr3_aa | cdr3_nt
NA | NA | TRBJ2-4 | TRBV5-4 | CATQGGTKNIQYF | TGTGCCACACAGGGGGGGACCAAAAACATTCAGTACTTC
TRBD1 | NA | TRBJ1-2 | TRBV28 | CASSPDRENYGYTF | TGTGCCAGCAGTCCCGACAGGGAGAACTATGGCTACACCTTC
TRBD2 | NA | TRBJ2-1 | TRBV30 | CAWSVLAGVNEQFF | TGTGCCTGGAGTGTACTGGCGGGGGTTAATGAGCAGTTCTTC
NA | once | TRBJ1-1 | TRBV14 | CASSPLGTEAFF | TGTGCCAGCAGCCCACTCGGCACTGAAGCTTTCTTT
NA | NA | TRBJ1-3 | TRBV4-1 | CASSHVPFSGNTIYF | TGCGCCAGCAGCCATGTCCCATTCTCTGGAAACACCATATATTTT
NA | NA | TRBJ2-3 | TRBV7-9 | CASSWRGSTDTQYF | TGTGCCAGCAGCTGGAGGGGAAGCACAGATACGCAGTATTTT
NA | few | TRBJ1-2 | TRBV19 | CASSMGTLGYTF | TGTGCCAGTAGTATGGGGACACTTGGCTACACCTTC
NA | NA | TRBJ2-7 | TRBV12-5 | CASGLVGASYDEQYF | TGTGCTAGTGGTTTGGTGGGGGCTTCATACGACGAGCAGTACTTC
NA | NA | TRBJ2-3 | TRBV27 | CASSLREERVSTDTQYF | TGTGCCAGCAGTTTAAGGGAGGAGCGGGTTAGCACAGATACGCAGTATTTT
NA | NA | TRBJ1-1 | TRBV29-1 | CSVPRGGGGTEAFF | TGCAGCGTTCCGCGGGGGGGAGGAGGCACTGAAGCTTTCTTT
NA | NA | TRBJ2-3 | TRBV27 | CASSLGQGPTDTQYF | TGTGCCAGCAGTTTGGGCCAGGGCCCCACAGATACGCAGTATTTT
NA | NA | TRBJ1-1 | TRBV5-1 | CASSLNEGKTEAFF | TGCGCCAGCAGCTTGAATGAGGGGAAAACTGAAGCTTTCTTT
NA | NA | TRBJ2-7 | TRBV5-6 | CASSFGTNYEQYF | TGTGCCAGCAGCTTCGGGACAAACTACGAGCAGTACTTC
NA | NA | TRBJ2-3 | TRBV11-2 | CASSLEGGDTQYF | TGTGCCAGCAGCTTAGAGGGTGGGGATACGCAGTATTTT
NA | NA | TRBJ2-2 | TRBV9 | CASSVGGGRAGELFF | TGTGCCAGCAGCGTAGGGGGAGGCAGGGCCGGGGAGCTGTTTTTT
NA | NA | TRBJ2-1 | TRBV5-1 | CASSPGGGNEQFF | TGCGCCAGCAGCCCTGGAGGGGGGAATGAGCAGTTCTTC
TRBD2 | few | TRBJ2-3 | TRBV6-4 | CASSDLLAGTDTQYF | TGTGCCAGCAGTGACCTCCTAGCGGGCACAGATACGCAGTATTTT
NA | few | TRBJ2-7 | TRBV27 | CASRPPGDYEQYF | TGTGCCAGCAGACCCCCCGGGGACTACGAGCAGTACTTC